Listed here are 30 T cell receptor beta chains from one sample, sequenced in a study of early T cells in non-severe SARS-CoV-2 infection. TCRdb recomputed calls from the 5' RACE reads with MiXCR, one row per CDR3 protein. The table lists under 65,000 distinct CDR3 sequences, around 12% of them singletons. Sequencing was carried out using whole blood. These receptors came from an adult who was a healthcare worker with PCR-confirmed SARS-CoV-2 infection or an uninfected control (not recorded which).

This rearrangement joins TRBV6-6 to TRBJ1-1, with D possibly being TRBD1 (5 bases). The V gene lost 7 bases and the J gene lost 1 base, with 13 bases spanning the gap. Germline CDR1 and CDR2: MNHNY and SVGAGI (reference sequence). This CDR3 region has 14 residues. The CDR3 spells CASTKRGENTEAFF. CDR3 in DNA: TGTGCCAGCACCAAACGGGGGGAGAACACTGAAGCTTTCTTT.

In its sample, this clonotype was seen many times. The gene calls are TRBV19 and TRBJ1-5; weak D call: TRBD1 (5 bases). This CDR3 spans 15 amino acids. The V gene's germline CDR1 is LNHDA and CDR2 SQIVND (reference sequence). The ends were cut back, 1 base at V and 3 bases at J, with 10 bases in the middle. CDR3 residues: CASSIGPGHNQPQHF. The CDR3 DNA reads TGTGCCAGTAGTATAGGGCCAGGGCACAATCAGCCCCAGCATTTT.

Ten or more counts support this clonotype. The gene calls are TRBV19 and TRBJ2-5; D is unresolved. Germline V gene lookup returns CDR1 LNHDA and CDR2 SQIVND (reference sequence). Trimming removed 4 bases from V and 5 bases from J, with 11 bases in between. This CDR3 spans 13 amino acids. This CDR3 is CASSKAQWETQYF. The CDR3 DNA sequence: TGTGCCAGTAGTAAGGCCCAGTGGGAGACCCAGTACTTC.

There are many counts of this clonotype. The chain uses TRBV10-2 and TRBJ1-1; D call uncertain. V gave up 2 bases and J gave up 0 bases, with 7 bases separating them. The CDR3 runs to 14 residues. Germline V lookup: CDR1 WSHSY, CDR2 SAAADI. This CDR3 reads CASSERQLNTEAFF. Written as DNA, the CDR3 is TGCGCCAGCAGTGAGAGGCAGTTGAACACTGAAGCTTTCTTT.

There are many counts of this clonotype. The CDR3 nucleotides are TGCGCCAGCACCCCGGGACTAGGAGGTACGGATACGCAGTATTTT. It specifies CASTPGLGGTDTQYF. The gene calls are TRBV10-1 and TRBJ2-3; 8 bases match TRBD2. With V trimmed by 7 bases and J by 6 bases, 12 bases remained unmatched. Germline V lookup: CDR1 WNHNN, CDR2 SYGVQD (reference sequence). The CDR3 covers 15 residues.

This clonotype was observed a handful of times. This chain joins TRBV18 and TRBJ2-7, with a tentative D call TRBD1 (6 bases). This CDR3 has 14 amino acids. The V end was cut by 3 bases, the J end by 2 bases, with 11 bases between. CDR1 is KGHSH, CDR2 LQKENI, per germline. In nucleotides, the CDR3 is TGTGCCAGCTCACCTCAGGGGTCTGCCTACGAGCAGTACTTC. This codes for CASSPQGSAYEQYF.

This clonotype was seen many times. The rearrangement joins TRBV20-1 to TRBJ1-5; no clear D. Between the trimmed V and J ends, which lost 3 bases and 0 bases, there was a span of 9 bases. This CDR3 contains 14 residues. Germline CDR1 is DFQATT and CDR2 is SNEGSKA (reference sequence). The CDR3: CSASPGLSNQPQHF. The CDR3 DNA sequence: TGCAGTGCTAGCCCTGGACTTAGCAATCAGCCCCAGCATTTT.

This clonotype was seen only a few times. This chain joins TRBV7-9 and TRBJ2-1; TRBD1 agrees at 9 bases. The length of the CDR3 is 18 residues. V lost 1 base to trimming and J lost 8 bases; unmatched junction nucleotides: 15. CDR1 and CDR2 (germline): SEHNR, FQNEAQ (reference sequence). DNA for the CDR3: TGTGCCAGCAGCTTAGAATCGGGACAGGGTACGACAGGGGATGAGCAGTTCTTC. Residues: CASSLESGQGTTGDEQFF.

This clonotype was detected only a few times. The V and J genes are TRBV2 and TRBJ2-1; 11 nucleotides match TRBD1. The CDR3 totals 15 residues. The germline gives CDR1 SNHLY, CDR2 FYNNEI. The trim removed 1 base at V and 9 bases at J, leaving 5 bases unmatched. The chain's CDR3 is CASSEVGQGVFEQFF. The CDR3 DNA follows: TGTGCCAGCAGTGAAGTGGGACAGGGGGTCTTTGAGCAGTTCTTC.

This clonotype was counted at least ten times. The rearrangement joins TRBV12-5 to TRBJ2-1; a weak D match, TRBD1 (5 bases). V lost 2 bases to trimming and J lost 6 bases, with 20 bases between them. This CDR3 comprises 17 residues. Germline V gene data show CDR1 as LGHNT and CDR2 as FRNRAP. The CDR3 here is CASGLRSWGSLINEQFF. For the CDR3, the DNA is TGTGCTAGTGGTTTGAGGAGTTGGGGCTCCCTCATCAATGAGCAGTTCTTC.

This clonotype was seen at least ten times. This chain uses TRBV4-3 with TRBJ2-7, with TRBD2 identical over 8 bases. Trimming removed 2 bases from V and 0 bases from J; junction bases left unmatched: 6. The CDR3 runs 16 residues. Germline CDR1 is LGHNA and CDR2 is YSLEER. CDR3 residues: CASSQIAGQSSYEQYF. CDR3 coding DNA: TGCGCCAGCAGCCAAATAGCGGGACAAAGCTCCTACGAGCAGTACTTC.

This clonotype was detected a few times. This CDR3 reads CASGSPPSGGSYNEQFF. CDR3 DNA sequence: TGTGCCAGCGGCTCCCCACCTAGCGGGGGATCCTACAATGAGCAGTTCTTC. The chain uses TRBV7-6 and TRBJ2-1; 10 nucleotides agree with TRBD2. CDR3 size: 17 residues. CDR1 SGHVS and CDR2 FNYEAQ come from the germline V gene. Germline trimming cut 8 bases from V and 1 base from J; bases unmatched to any gene: 11.

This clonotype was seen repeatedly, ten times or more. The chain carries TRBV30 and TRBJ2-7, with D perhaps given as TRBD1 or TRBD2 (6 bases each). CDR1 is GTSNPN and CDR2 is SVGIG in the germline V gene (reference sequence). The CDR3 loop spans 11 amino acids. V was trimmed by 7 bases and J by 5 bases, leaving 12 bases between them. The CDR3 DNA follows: TGTGCCTTAAGGGGGGCCCACGAGCAGTACTTC. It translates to CALRGAHEQYF.

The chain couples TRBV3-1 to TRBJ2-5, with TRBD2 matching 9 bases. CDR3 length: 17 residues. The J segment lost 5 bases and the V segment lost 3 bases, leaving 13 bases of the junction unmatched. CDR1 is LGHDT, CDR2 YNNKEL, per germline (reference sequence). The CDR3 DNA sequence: TGTGCCAGCAGCCACCCCGGCGAGCGGGGGGCCCGGGAGACCCAGTACTTC. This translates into CASSHPGERGARETQYF.

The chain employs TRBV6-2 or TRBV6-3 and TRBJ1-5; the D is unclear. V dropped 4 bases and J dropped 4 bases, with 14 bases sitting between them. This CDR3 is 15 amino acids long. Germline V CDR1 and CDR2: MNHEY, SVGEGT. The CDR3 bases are TGTGCCAGCAGTTCAGAGGGCATGGGAAATCAGCCCCAGCATTTT. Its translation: CASSSEGMGNQPQHF.

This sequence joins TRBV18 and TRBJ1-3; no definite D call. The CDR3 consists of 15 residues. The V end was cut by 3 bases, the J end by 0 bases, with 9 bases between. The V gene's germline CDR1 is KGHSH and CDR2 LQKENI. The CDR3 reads CASSPSGDSGNTIYF. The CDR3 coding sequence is TGTGCCAGCTCACCCTCAGGAGACTCTGGAAACACCATATATTTT.

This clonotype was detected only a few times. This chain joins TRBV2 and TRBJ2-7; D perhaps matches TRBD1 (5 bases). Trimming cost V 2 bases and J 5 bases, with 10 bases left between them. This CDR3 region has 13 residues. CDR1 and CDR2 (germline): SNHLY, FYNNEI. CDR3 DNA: TGTGCCAGCAGTGAAAGTGTGGGGCACGAGCAGTACTTC. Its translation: CASSESVGHEQYF.

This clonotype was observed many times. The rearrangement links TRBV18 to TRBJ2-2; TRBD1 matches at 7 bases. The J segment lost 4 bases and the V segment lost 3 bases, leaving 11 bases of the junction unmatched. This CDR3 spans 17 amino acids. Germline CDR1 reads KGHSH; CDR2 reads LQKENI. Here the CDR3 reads CASSPGTARWGTGELFF. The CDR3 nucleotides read TGTGCCAGCTCACCCGGGACAGCTCGATGGGGCACCGGGGAGCTGTTTTTT.

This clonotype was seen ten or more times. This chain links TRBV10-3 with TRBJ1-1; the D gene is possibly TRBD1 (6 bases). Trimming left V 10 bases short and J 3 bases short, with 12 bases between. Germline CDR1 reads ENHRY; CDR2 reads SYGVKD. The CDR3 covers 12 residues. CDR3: CATAWGHTEAFF. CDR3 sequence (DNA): TGTGCCACCGCATGGGGGCACACTGAAGCTTTCTTT.

The CDR3 loop is CASGQGPPLHF. The DNA for the CDR3 is TGTGCCAGCGGCCAAGGGCCACCCCTCCACTTT. The chain uses TRBV6-6 and TRBJ1-6; D is unresolved. V shed 8 bases and J shed 11 bases, with 10 bases lying between them. This CDR3 has 11 amino acids. Germline values: CDR1 MNHNY, CDR2 SVGAGI (reference sequence).

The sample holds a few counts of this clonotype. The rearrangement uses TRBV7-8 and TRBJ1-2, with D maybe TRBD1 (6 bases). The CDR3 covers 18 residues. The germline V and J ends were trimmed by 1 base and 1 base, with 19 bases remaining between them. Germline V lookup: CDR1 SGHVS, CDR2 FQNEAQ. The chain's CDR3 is CASSLGMWGPGDNYGYTF. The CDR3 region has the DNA TGTGCCAGCAGCTTAGGAATGTGGGGGCCAGGGGATAACTATGGCTACACCTTC. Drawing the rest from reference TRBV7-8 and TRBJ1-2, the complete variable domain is GAGVSQSPRYKVAKRGQDVALRCDPISGHVSLFWYQQALGQGPEFLTYFQNEAQLDKSGLPSDRFFAERPEGSVSTLKIQRTQQEDSAVYLCASSLGMWGPGDNYGYTFGSGTRLTVV.

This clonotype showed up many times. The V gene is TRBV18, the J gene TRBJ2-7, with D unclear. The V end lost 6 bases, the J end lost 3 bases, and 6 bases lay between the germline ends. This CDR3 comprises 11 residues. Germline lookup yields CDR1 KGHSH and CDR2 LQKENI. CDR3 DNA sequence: TGTGCCAGCTCCCCCAACTACGAGCAGTACTTC. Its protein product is CASSPNYEQYF.

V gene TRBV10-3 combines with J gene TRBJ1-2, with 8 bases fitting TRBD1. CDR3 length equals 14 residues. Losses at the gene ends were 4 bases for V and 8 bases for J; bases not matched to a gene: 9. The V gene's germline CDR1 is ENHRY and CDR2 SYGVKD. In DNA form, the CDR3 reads TGTGCCATCAGTGTAAAAACAGGGGGTGAGGGCTACACCTTC. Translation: CAISVKTGGEGYTF.

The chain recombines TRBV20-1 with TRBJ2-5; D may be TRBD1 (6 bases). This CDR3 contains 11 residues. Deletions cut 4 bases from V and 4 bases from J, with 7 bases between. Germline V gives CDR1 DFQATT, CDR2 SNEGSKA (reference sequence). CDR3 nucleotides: TGCAGTGCTACCAGGGGAGAGACCCAGTACTTC. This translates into CSATRGETQYF.

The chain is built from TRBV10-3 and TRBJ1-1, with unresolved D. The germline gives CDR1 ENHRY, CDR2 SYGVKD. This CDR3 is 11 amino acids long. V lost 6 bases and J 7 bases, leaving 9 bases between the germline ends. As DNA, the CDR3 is TGTGCCATCAGCCGAGGAAATGAAGCTTTCTTT. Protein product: CAISRGNEAFF.

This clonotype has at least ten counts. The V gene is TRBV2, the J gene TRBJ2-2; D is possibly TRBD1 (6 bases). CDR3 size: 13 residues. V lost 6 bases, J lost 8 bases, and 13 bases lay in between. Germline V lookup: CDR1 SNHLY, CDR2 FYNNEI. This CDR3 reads CASSGQGLGELFF. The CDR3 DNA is TGTGCCAGCAGCGGCCAGGGGCTGGGGGAGCTGTTTTTT.

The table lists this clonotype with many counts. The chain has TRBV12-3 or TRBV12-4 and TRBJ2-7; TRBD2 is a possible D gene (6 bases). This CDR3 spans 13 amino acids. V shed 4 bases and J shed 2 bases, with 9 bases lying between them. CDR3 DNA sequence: TGTGCCAGCAGTTGGGGGGTCACCTACGAGCAGTACTTC. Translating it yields CASSWGVTYEQYF.

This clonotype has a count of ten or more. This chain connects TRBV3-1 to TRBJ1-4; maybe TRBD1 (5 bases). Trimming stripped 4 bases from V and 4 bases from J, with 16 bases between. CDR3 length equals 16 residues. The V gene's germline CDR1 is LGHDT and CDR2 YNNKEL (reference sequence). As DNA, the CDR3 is TGTGCCAGCAGCCCGAGCGGTAGACAGCATAATGAAAAACTGTTTTTT. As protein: CASSPSGRQHNEKLFF.

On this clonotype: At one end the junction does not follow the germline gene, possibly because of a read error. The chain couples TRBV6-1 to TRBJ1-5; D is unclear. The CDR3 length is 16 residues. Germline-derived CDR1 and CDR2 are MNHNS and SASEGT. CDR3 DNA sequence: TGTGCCAGCAGGGAAGGAACAAGGATTAGCAATCAGCCCCAGCATTTT. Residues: CASREGTRISNQPQHF.

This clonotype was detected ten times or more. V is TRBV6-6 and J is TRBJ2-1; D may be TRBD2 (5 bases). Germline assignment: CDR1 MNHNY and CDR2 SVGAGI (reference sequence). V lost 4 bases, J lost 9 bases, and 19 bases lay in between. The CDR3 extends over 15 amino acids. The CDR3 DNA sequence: TGTGCCAGCAGTTTTGCCAGAAAACGTGAGGGTGAGCAGTTCTTC. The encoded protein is CASSFARKREGEQFF.